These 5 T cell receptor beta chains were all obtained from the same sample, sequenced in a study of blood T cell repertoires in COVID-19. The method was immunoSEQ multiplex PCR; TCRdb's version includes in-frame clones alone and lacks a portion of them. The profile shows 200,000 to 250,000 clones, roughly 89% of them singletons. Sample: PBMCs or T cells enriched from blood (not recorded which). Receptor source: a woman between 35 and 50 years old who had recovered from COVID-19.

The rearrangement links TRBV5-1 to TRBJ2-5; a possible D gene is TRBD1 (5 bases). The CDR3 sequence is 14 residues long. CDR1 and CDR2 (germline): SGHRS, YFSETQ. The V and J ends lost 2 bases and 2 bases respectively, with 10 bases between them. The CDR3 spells CASSFGPGQETQYF. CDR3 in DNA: TGCGCCAGCAGCTTCGGTCCAGGGCAAGAGACCCAGTACTTC.

The CDR3 bases are TGTGCCAGCAGCGTAGGAGGAAACTCTAACTATGGCTACACCTTC. Translation: CASSVGGNSNYGYTF. This sequence joins TRBV9 and TRBJ1-2; D is uncertain. This CDR3 region has 15 residues. Between the trimmed V and J ends, which lost 0 bases and 0 bases, there was a span of 9 bases. The V gene's germline CDR1 is SGDLS and CDR2 YYNGEE.

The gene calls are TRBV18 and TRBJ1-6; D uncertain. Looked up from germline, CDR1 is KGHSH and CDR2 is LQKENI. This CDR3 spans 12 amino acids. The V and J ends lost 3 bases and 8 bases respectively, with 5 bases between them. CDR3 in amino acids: CASSPTDSPLHF. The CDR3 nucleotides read TGTGCCAGCTCACCGACTGATTCACCCCTCCACTTT. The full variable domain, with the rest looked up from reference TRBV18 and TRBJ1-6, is NAGVMQNPRHLVRRRGQEARLRCSPMKGHSHVYWYRQLPEEGLKFMVYLQKENIIDESGMPKERFSAEFPKEGPSILRIQQVVRGDSAAYFCASSPTDSPLHFGNGTRLTVT.

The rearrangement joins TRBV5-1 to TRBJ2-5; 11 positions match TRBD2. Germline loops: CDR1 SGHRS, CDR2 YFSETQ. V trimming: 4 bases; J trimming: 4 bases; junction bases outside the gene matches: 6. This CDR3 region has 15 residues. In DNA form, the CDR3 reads TGCGCCAGCAGCCCGATGCTAGCGGGAGGAGAGACCCAGTACTTC. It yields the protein CASSPMLAGGETQYF. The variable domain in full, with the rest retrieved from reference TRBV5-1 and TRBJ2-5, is KAGVTQTPRYLIKTRGQQVTLSCSPISGHRSVSWYQQTPGQGLQFLFEYFSETQRNKGNFPGRFSGRQFSNSRSEMNVSTLELGDSALYLCASSPMLAGGETQYFGPGTRLLVL.

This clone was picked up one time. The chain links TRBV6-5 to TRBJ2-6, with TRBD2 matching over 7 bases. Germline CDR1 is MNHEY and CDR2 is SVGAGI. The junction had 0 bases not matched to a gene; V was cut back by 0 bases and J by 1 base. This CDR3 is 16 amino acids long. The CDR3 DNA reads TGTGCCAGCAGTTACTCGGGAGGGTCTGGGGCCAACGTCCTGACTTTC. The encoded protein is CASSYSGGSGANVLTF.